Shown below are 5 T cell receptor beta chains from a single sample sequenced in a study of T cell responses to AZD1222 COVID-19 vaccine. This table comes from immunoSEQ multiplex PCR, and its TCRdb copy is limited to in-frame clones, with some not included. Seen here are 100,000 or so clones, 85% to 90% observed once, and the top ten hold roughly 2.7%. The sample was peripheral blood, taken on day 0 of AZD1222 vaccination. These receptor sequences come from an adult in good health.

V and J are TRBV5-4 and TRBJ1-2, with D perhaps matching TRBD1 (6 bases). CDR1 SGHNT and CDR2 YYREEE come from the germline V gene (reference sequence). Trimming shortened V by 5 bases and J by 0 bases, and 14 bases separated the two germline ends. The CDR3 runs to 15 residues. CDR3 in DNA: TGTGCCAGCAGGCCCGGGGGGCAATCTAACTATGGCTACACCTTC. Amino acids: CASRPGGQSNYGYTF. Full variable domain (remainder filled in from reference TRBV5-4 and TRBJ1-2): ETGVTQSPTHLIKTRGQQVTLRCSSQSGHNTVSWYQQALGQGPQFIFQYYREEENGRGNFPPRFSGLQFPNYSSELNVNALELDDSALYLCASRPGGQSNYGYTFGSGTRLTVV.

Only one count was recorded for this clone. The J gene is TRBJ2-1, the V gene TRBV2, with D unresolved. CDR1 and CDR2 (germline): SNHLY, FYNNEI. The CDR3 sequence is 12 residues long. The V end was cut by 6 bases, the J end by 8 bases, with 11 bases between. The CDR3 DNA follows: TGTGCCAGCAGGGCCGATGGGGATGAGCAGTTCTTC. Protein product: CASRADGDEQFF.

This clone appeared a few times. The genes are TRBV19 and TRBJ1-2, with 7 nucleotides matching TRBD1. Germline V CDR1 and CDR2: LNHDA, SQIVND (reference sequence). V dropped 7 bases and J dropped 7; count of bases not matched to a gene: 9. The CDR3 extends over 13 amino acids. As DNA, the CDR3 is TGTGCCAGTAATTCGAAGGGGGCCTTTGGCTACACCTTC. This codes for CASNSKGAFGYTF.

J is TRBJ2-7 and V is TRBV5-1; D is undetermined. The CDR3 totals 11 residues. Trimming pared 7 bases from V and 3 bases from J, leaving 8 bases between. Germline loops: CDR1 SGHRS, CDR2 YFSETQ. CDR3 sequence reads: CASALNYEQYF. DNA of the CDR3: TGCGCCAGCGCTTTAAACTACGAGCAGTACTTC.

The gene calls are TRBV10-3 and TRBJ1-2; TRBD1 matches at 8 bases. V lost 6 bases, J lost 3 bases, and 3 bases stayed unmatched. Looked up from germline, CDR1 is ENHRY and CDR2 is SYGVKD. This CDR3 has 13 residues. The CDR3 loop is CAIRETGDYGYTF. The CDR3 region has the DNA TGTGCCATCAGAGAGACAGGGGACTATGGCTACACCTTC.